The source of this TCR beta chain is a study of blood T cell repertoires in COVID-19. Study overall: The samples span acute and convalescent COVID-19 from the United States, Italy and Spain.

In the authors' methods: Nucleated cell counts were estimated from reference gene primer amplification. Data came from immunoSEQ multiplex PCR; TCRdb stores just in-frame clones and leaves some out. D and trimming were read from the DNA, whereas the V and J calls and clone size are those reported in that table. The sample lists tens of thousands of clones, 80% to 90% occurring once. Trimming at V came to 6 bases and at J to 6 bases, leaving 9 bases not matched to a gene. The CDR3 is 14 residues long. Per germline, CDR1 SGHVS and CDR2 FQNEAQ. It was during active infection that Seattle patients were enrolled and then longitudinally followed.

V is TRBV7-8 and J is TRBJ1-2; 8 bases agree with TRBD1. The TCR sequence derives from a woman older than 75 with COVID-19, enrolled during active disease. The sample consisted of peripheral blood. The CDR3 DNA reads as TGTGCCAGCAGTCTTAGACAGGGACAGGATGGCTACACCTTC. Amino acid sequence: CASSLRQGQDGYTF.